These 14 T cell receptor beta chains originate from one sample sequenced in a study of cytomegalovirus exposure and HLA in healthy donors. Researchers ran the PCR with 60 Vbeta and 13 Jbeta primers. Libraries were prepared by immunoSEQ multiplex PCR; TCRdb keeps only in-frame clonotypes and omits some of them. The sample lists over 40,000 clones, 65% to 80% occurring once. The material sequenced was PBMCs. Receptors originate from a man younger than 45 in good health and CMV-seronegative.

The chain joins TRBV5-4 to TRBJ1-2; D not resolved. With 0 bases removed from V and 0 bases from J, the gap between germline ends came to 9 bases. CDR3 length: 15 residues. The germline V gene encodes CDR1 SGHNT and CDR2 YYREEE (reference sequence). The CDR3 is CASSLAGKTNYGYTF. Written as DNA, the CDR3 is TGTGCCAGCAGCTTGGCGGGGAAAACTAACTATGGCTACACCTTC.

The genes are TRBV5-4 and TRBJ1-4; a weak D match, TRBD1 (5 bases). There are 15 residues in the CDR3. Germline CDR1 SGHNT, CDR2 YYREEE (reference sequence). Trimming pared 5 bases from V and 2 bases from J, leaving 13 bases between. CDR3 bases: TGTGCCAGCAGTACGTACGGGGGGACTAATGAAAAACTGTTTTTT. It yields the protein CASSTYGGTNEKLFF.

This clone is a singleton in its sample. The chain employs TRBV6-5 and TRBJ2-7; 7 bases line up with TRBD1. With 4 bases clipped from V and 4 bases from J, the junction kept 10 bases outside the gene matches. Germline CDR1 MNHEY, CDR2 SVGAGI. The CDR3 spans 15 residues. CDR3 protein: CASSSLGGGTYEQYF. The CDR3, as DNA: TGTGCCAGCAGTTCGCTAGGGGGCGGAACTTACGAGCAGTACTTC.

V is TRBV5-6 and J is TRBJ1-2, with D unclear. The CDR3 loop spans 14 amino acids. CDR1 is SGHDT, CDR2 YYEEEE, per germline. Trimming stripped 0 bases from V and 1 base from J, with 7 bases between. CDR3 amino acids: CASSLGGNNYGYTF. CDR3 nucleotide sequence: TGTGCCAGCAGCTTGGGAGGGAATAACTATGGCTACACCTTC. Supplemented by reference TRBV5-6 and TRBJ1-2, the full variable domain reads DAGVTQSPTHLIKTRGQQVTLRCSPKSGHDTVSWYQQALGQGPQFIFQYYEEEERQRGNFPDRFSGHQFPNYSSELNVNALLLGDSALYLCASSLGGNNYGYTFGSGTRLTVV.

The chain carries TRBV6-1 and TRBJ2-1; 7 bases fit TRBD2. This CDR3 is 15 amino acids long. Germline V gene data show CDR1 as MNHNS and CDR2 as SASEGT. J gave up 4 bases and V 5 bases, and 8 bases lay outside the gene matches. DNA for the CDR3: TGTGCCAGCAGTACCGGGACTACCCAGTACAATGAGCAGTTCTTC. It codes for CASSTGTTQYNEQFF.

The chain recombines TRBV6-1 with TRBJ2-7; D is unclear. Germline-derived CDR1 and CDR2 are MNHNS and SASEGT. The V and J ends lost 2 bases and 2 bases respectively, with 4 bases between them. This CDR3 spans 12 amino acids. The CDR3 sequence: CASSERAYEQYF. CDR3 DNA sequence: TGTGCCAGCAGTGAACGGGCCTACGAGCAGTACTTC.

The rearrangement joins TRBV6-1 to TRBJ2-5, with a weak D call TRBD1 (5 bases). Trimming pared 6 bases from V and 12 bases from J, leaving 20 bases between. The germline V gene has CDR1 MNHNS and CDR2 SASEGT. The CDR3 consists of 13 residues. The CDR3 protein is CASRKTTVPSEYF. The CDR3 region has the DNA TGTGCCAGCAGGAAGACGACAGTCCCATCGGAGTACTTC.

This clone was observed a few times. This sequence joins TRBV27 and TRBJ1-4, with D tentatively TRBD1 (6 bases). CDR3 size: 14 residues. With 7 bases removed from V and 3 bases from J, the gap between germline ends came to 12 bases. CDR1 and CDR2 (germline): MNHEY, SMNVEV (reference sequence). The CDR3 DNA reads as TGTGCCAGCACCATGACAGGTTCTAATGAAAAACTGTTTTTT. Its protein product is CASTMTGSNEKLFF. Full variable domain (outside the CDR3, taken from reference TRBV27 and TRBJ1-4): EAQVTQNPRYLITVTGKKLTVTCSQNMNHEYMSWYRQDPGLGLRQIYYSMNVEVTDKGDVPEGYKVSRKEKRNFPLILESPSPNQTSLYFCASTMTGSNEKLFFGSGTQLSVL.

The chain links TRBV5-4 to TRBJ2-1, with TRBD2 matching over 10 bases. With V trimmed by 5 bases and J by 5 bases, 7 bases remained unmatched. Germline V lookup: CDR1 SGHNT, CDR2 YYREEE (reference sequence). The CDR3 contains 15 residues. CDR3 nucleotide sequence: TGTGCCAGCAGACCCGGGACTAGCGCTCACAATGAGCAGTTCTTC. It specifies CASRPGTSAHNEQFF.

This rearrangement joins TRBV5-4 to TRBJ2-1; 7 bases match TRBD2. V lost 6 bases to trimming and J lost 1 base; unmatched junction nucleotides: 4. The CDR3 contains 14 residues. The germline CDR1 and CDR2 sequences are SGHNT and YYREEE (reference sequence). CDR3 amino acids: CASTPRESYNEQFF. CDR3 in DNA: TGTGCCAGCACCCCGCGGGAGTCCTACAATGAGCAGTTCTTC.

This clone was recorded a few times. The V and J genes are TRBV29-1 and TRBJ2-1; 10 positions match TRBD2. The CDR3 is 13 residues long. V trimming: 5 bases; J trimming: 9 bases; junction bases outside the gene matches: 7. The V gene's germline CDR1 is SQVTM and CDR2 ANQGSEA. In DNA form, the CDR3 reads TGCAGCGTTACAAGCGGGAGGGCCAGTGAGCAGTTCTTC. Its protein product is CSVTSGRASEQFF.

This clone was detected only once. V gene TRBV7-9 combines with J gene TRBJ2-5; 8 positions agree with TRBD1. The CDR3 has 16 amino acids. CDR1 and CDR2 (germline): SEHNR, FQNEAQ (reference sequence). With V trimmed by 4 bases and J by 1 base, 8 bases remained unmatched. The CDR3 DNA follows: TGTGCCAGCAGCTCCAAGATGACAGGGGCCCAAGAGACCCAGTACTTC. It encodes CASSSKMTGAQETQYF.

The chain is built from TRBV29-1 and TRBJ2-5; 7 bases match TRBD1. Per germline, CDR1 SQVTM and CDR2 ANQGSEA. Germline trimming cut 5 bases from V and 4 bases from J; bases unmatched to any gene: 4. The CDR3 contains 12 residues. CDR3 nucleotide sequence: TGCAGCGTTTGCACAGGGGTAGAGACCCAGTACTTC. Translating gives CSVCTGVETQYF.

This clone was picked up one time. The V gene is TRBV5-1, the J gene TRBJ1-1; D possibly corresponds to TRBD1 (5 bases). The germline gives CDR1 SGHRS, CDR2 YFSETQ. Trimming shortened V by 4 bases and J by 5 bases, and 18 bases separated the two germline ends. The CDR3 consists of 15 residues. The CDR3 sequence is CASSPIGGVGTEAFF. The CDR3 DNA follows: TGCGCCAGCAGCCCGATCGGAGGGGTAGGGACTGAAGCTTTCTTT.